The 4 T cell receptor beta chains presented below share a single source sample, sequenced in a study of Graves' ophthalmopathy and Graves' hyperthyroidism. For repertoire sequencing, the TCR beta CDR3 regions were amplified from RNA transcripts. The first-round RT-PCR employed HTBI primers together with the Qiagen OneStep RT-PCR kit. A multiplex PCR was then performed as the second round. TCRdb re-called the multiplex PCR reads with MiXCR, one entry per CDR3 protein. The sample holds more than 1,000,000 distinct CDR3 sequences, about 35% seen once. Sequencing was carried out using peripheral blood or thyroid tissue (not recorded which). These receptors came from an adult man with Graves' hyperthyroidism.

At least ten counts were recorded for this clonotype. The CDR3 loop is CRAIKSSYEQYF. In nucleotides, the CDR3 is TGCAGGGCGATTAAAAGCTCCTACGAGCAGTACTTC. The chain has TRBV20-1 and TRBJ2-7; D is unclear. The length of the CDR3 is 12 residues. Germline CDR1 and CDR2: DFQATT and SNEGSKA (reference sequence).

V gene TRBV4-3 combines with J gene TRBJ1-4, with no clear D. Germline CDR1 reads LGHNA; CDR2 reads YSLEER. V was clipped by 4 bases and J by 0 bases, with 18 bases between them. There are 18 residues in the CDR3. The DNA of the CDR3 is TGCGCCAGCAGCCCAATGGCAGCTAAGACTGCAACTAATGAAAAACTGTTTTTT. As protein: CASSPMAAKTATNEKLFF.

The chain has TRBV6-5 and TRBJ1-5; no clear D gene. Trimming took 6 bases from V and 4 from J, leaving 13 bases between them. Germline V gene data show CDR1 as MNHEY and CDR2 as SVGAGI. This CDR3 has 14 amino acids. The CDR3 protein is CASSPPGLNQPQHF. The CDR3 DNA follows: TGTGCCAGCAGCCCCCCAGGTTTAAATCAGCCCCAGCATTTT.

CDR3 sequence (DNA): TGTGCCATCAGATTGGACAGGGGGTTCTACTATGGCTACACCTTC. Encoded protein: CAIRLDRGFYYGYTF. The J gene is TRBJ1-2, the V gene TRBV10-3, with 10 positions matching TRBD1. Looked up from germline, CDR1 is ENHRY and CDR2 is SYGVKD. V lost 6 bases, J lost 3 bases, and 7 bases stayed unmatched. The CDR3 has 15 amino acids.